The 8 T cell receptor beta chains given below trace back to one sample, sequenced in a study of human T cells and chemical hapten exposure. TCRdb reanalysed the RACE reads using MiXCR and keeps one entry per CDR3 protein. Among more than 250,000 distinct CDR3 sequences listed, 7.5% to 10% were seen once. Indicated time point: pre-sensitization, week 0. Treatment noted: therapeutic diphenylcyclopropenone sensitization with weekly scalp DPC. Here the sequenced sample was whole blood, taken in connection with sensitization to the hapten diphenylcyclopropenone (DPC). All receptors derive from a woman aged 35 to 49 with alopecia areata. Some clones in this sample may be carry-over from other donors' samples.

V is TRBV6-5 and J is TRBJ2-2; possible D gene TRBD2, 6 bases. The germline CDR1 and CDR2 sequences are MNHEY and SVGAGI. The V end lost 2 bases, the J end lost 4 bases, and 11 bases lay between the germline ends. The CDR3 covers 15 residues. CDR3 sequence (DNA): TGTGCCAGCAGTTACGCGGGACTCGCCACCGGGGAGCTGTTTTTT. Protein product: CASSYAGLATGELFF.

This clonotype came up a few times. This chain links TRBV6-2 or TRBV6-3 with TRBJ1-5; no clear D gene. The CDR3 totals 13 residues. V lost 2 bases and J 3 bases, leaving 5 bases between the germline ends. Germline CDR1 MNHEY, CDR2 SVGEGT. The CDR3 DNA reads as TGTGCCAGCAGTTACGGGGACAATCAGCCCCAGCATTTT. As protein: CASSYGDNQPQHF.

The V call is TRBV12-3 or TRBV12-4, the J call TRBJ2-7; 10 bases line up with TRBD2. The CDR3 covers 15 residues. Germline trimming cut 0 bases from V and 5 bases from J; bases unmatched to any gene: 4. CDR3 nucleotides: TGTGCCAGCAGTTTAGCACCTAGCGGGAGAGACGAGCAGTACTTC. It specifies CASSLAPSGRDEQYF.

The CDR3 sequence is CASSIESGLRLGGYGYTF. The CDR3 nucleotides are TGTGCCAGTAGTATTGAATCGGGACTAAGGCTCGGCGGCTATGGCTACACCTTC. The chain joins TRBV19 to TRBJ1-2, with a possible D match to TRBD1 (5 bases). Germline CDR1 reads LNHDA; CDR2 reads SQIVND (reference sequence). Trimming cost V 3 bases and J 4 bases, with 24 bases left between them. The CDR3 runs to 18 residues.

This clonotype was counted only a few times. The genes are TRBV4-1 and TRBJ1-4; tentative D call: TRBD1 (5 bases). Trimming left V 2 bases short and J 8 bases short, with 12 bases between. CDR1 is MGHRA, CDR2 YSYEKL, per germline. CDR3 length: 14 residues. CDR3 sequence reads: CASSQPGWKEKLFF. CDR3 bases: TGCGCCAGCAGCCAACCAGGGTGGAAGGAAAAACTGTTTTTT.

This chain joins TRBV27 and TRBJ2-5, with D possibly matching TRBD1 (5 bases). The germline V gene has CDR1 MNHEY and CDR2 SMNVEV (reference sequence). Between the trimmed V and J ends, which lost 3 bases and 5 bases, there was a span of 13 bases. This CDR3 contains 14 residues. CDR3 DNA: TGTGCCAGCAGTTTTGGGGCCCCGAGTGAGACCCAGTACTTC. Its translation: CASSFGAPSETQYF.

The V and J genes are TRBV20-1 and TRBJ2-5, with TRBD1 as a possible D gene (5 bases). This CDR3 spans 13 amino acids. Trimming cost V 0 bases and J 6 bases, with 11 bases left between them. From germline, CDR1 is DFQATT and CDR2 SNEGSKA (reference sequence). For the CDR3, the DNA is TGCAGTGCTAGAGATCCCCAGGGAAAGACCCAGTACTTC. Its protein is CSARDPQGKTQYF.

This clonotype was observed many times. The V gene is TRBV6-2 or TRBV6-3, the J gene TRBJ1-5; a possible D gene is TRBD1 (6 bases). Germline CDR1 reads MNHEY; CDR2 reads SVGEGT. V lost 11 bases and J lost 2, with 16 bases in between. The CDR3 is 14 residues long. The chain's CDR3 is CASLEGGGNQPQHF. The CDR3 DNA is TGTGCCTCCCTGGAAGGGGGAGGCAATCAGCCCCAGCATTTT.